Given below is one T cell receptor beta chain in context. RNA amounts of 0.5 to 1 ug underwent reverse transcription with random hexamers. Each CDR3 protein gets one entry after TCRdb re-called the immunoSEQ multiplex PCR reads with MiXCR. In the table there are 90,000 to 150,000 distinct CDR3 sequences, about nine tenths of which are singletons. This CDR3 is 16 amino acids long. Germline V gene data show CDR1 as GTSNPN and CDR2 as SVGIG (reference sequence). The germline V and J ends were trimmed by 8 bases and 0 bases, with 23 bases remaining between them. The data stem from a study of CD8 T cells in Susac syndrome. CD8+ and CD4+ blood T cells underwent TCR beta sequencing.

The V gene is TRBV30, the J gene TRBJ2-7; tentative D call: TRBD2 (6 bases). This receptor was taken from a human donor in good health. Sequenced material: CD4+ T cells from PBMCs. The CDR3: CAGTLGSGGSSYEQYF. CDR3 coding DNA: TGTGCCGGAACATTAGGTAGCGGAGGTAGCTCCTACGAGCAGTACTTC.